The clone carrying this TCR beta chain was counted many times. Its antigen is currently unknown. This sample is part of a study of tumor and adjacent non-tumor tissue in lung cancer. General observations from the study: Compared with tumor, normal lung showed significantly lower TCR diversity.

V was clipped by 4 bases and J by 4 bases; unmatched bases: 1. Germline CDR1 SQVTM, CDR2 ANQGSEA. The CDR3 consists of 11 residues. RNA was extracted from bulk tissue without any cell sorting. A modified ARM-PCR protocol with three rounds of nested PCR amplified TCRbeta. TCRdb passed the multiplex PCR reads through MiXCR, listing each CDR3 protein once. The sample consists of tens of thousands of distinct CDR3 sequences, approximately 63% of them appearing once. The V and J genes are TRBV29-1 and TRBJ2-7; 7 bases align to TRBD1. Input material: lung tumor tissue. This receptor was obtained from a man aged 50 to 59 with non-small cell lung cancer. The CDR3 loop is CSVGGQYEQYF. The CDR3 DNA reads TGCAGCGTTGGGGGACAGTACGAGCAGTACTTC.